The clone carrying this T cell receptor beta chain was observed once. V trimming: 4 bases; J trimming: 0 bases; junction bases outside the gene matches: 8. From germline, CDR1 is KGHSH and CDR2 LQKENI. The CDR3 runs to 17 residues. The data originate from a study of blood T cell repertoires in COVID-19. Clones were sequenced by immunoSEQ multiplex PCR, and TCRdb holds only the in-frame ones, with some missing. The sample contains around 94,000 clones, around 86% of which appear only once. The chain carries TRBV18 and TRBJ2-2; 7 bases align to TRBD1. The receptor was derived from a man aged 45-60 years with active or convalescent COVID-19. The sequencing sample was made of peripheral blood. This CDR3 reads CASSLLSGQPNTGELFF. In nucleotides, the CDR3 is TGTGCCAGCTCACTACTCTCGGGACAGCCGAACACCGGGGAGCTGTTTTTT.